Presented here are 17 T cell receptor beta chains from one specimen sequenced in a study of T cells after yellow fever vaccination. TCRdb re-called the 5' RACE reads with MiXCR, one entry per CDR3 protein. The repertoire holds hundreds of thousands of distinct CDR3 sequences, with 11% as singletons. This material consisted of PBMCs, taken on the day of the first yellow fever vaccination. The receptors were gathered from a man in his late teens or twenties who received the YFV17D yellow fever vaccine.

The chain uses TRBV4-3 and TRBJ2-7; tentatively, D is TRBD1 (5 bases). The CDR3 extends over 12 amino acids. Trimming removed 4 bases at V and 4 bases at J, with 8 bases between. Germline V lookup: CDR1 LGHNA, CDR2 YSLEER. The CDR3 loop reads CASSPDNYEQYV. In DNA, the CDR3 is TGCGCCAGCAGCCCGGACAATTACGAGCAGTACGTC.

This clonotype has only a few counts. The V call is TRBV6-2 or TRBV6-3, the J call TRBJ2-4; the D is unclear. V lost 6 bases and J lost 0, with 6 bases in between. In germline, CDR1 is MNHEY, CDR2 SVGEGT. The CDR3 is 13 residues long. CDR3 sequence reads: CASRTVAKNIQYF. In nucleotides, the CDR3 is TGTGCCAGCAGAACAGTAGCCAAAAACATTCAGTACTTC.

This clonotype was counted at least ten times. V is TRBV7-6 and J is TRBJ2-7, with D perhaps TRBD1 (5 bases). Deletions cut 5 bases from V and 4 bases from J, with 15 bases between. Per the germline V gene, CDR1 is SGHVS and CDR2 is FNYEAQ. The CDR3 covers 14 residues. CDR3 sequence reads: CASSPQGGAYEQYF. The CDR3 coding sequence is TGTGCCAGCAGCCCTCAGGGTGGGGCGTACGAGCAGTACTTC. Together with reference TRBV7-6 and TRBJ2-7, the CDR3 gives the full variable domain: GAGVSQSPRYKVTKRGQDVALRCDPISGHVSLYWYRQALGQGPEFLTYFNYEAQQDKSGLPNDRFSAERPEGSISTLTIQRTEQRDSAMYRCASSPQGGAYEQYFGPGTRLTVT.

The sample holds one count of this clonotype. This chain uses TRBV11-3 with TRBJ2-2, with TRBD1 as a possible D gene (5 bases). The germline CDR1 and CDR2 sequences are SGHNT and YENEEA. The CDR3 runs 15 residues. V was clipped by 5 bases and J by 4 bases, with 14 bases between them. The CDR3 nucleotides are TGTGCCAGCAGCCAAAGAGACAGAAGCACCGGGGAGCTGTTTTTT. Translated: CASSQRDRSTGELFF.

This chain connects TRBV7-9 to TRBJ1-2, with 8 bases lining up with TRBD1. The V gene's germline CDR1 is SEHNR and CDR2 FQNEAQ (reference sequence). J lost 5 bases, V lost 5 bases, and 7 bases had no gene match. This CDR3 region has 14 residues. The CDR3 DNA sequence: TGTGCCAGCAGCCCGTGGGACAGGATTTATGGCTACACCTTC. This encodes CASSPWDRIYGYTF.

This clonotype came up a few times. The CDR3 bases are TGTGCCAGCAGACCCGGAGGGGGGATGAGGAATGAGCAGTTCTTC. This encodes CASRPGGGMRNEQFF. J is TRBJ2-1 and V is TRBV4-2, with D possibly called TRBD1 or TRBD2 (6 bases each). V was cut by 6 bases and J by 7 bases, with 19 bases left in between. The CDR3 covers 15 residues. Germline loops: CDR1 LGHNA, CDR2 YNFKEQ.

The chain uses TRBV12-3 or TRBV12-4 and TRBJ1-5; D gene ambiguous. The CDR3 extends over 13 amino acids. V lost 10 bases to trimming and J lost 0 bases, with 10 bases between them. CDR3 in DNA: TGTGCCATTAATTGGGATAGCAATCAGCCCCAGCATTTT. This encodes CAINWDSNQPQHF.

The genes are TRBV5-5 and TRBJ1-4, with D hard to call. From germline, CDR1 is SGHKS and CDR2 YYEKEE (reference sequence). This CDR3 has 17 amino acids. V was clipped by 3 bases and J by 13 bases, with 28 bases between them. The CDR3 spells CASSSSPPAVFGWGLFF. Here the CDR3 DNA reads TGTGCCAGCAGCTCGTCACCACCGGCAGTCTTCGGTTGGGGACTGTTTTTT.

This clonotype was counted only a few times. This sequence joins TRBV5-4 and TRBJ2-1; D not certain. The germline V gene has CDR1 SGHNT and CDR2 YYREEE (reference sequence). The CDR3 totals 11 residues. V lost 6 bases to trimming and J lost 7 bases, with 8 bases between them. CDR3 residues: CASKAPNEQFF. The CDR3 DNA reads TGTGCCAGCAAAGCGCCAAATGAGCAGTTCTTC.

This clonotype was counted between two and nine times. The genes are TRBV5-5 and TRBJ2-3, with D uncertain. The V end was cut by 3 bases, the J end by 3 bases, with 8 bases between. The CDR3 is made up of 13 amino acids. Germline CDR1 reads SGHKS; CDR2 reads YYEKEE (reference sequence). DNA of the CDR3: TGTGCCAGCAGCTCCTTCCGGACAGATACGCAGTATTTT. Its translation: CASSSFRTDTQYF.

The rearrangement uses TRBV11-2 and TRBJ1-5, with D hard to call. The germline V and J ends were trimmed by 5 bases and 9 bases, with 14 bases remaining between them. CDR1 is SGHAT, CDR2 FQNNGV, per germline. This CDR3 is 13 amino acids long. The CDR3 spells CASSRRAHRPQHF. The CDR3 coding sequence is TGTGCCAGCAGCCGCCGGGCCCACCGGCCCCAGCATTTT.

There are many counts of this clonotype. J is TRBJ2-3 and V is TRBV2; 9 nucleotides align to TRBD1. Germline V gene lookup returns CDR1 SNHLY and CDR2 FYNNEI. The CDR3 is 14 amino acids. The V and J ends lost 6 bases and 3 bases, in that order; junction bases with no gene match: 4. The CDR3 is CASSTGGWTDTQYF. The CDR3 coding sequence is TGTGCCAGCAGCACAGGGGGCTGGACAGATACGCAGTATTTT.

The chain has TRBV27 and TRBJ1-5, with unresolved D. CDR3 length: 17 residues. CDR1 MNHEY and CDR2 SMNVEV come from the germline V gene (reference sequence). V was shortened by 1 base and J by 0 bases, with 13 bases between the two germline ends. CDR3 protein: CASSLYGGRNSNQPQHF. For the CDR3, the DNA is TGTGCCAGCAGTTTATATGGCGGGAGAAATAGCAATCAGCCCCAGCATTTT.

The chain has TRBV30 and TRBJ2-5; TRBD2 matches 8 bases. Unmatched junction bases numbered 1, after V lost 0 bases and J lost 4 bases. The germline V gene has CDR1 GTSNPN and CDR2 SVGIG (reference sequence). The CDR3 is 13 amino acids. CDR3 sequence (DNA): TGTGCCTGGAGTGTCGGGACTAGAGAGACCCAGTACTTC. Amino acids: CAWSVGTRETQYF.

CDR3 region: CASSPGEEKLFF. In nucleotides, the CDR3 is TGTGCCAGCAGCCCGGGGGAGGAAAAACTGTTTTTT. The genes are TRBV3-1 and TRBJ1-4, with D perhaps matching TRBD1 (5 bases). The germline V and J ends were trimmed by 4 bases and 8 bases, with 8 bases remaining between them. Germline CDR1 and CDR2: LGHDT and YNNKEL (reference sequence). The CDR3 has 12 residues.

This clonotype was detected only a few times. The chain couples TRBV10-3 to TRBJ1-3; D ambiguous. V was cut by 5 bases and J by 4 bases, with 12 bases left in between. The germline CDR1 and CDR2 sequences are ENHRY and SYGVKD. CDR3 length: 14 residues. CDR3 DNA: TGTGCCATCAGTCCGGAGCATCCCGGAAACACCATATATTTT. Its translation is CAISPEHPGNTIYF.

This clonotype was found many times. The CDR3 DNA reads as TGTGCCAGCAGCCAACATCCGGACAGGGCGTTGTACGAGCAGTACTTC. Protein sequence: CASSQHPDRALYEQYF. The chain combines TRBV7-2 with TRBJ2-7, with 8 positions matching TRBD1. The CDR3 contains 16 residues. Looked up from germline, CDR1 is SGHTA and CDR2 is FQGNSA. The V and J ends lost 5 bases and 4 bases, in that order; junction bases with no gene match: 13.